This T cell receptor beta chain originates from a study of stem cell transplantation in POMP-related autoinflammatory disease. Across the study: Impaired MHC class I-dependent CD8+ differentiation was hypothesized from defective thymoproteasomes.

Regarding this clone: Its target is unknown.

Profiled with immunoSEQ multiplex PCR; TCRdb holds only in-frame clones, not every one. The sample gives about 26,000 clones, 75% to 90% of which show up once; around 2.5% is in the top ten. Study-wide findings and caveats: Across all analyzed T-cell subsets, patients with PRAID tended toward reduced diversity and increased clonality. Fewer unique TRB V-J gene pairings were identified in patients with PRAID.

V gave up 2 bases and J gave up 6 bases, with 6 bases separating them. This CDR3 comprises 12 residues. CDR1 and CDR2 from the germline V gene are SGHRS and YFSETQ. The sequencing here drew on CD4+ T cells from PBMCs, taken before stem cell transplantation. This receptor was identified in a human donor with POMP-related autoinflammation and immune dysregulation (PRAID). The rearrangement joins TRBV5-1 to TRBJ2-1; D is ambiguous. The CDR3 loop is CASSLTGNEQFF. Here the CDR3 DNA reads TGCGCCAGCAGCTTAACGGGCAATGAGCAGTTCTTC.